One T cell receptor beta chain is described in this entry. This entry is derived from a study of T cell changes during pregnancy in multiple sclerosis. Generated by immunoSEQ multiplex PCR, the TCRdb table keeps only in-frame clones and is missing some. The sample holds approximately 99,000 clones, approximately 93% seen once. The clonotype comes from a female donor with multiple sclerosis, enrolled in a pregnancy study. Source: peripheral blood, taken after pregnancy.

This CDR3 is CASARWPRDEQYF. As DNA, the CDR3 is TGTGCCAGCGCTCGGTGGCCTCGGGACGAGCAGTACTTC. The gene calls are TRBV6-6 and TRBJ2-7; no clear D. The germline V gene has CDR1 MNHNY and CDR2 SVGAGI (reference sequence). The CDR3 contains 13 residues. With 8 bases removed from V and 5 bases from J, the gap between germline ends came to 16 bases.